This T cell receptor (beta chain) was sequenced during a study of T cells expressing NK-cell markers. The overall study: Just one sequenced donor of eight was HCMV-seronegative, while seven were seropositive.

The length of the CDR3 is 14 residues. CDR1 MGHDK and CDR2 SYGVNS come from the germline V gene. TCRdb re-analyzed the 5' RACE reads; it lists each CDR3 protein once, without DNA. This repertoire includes roughly 160,000 distinct CDR3 sequences. The specimen sequenced was blood T cells: a sorted CD56 or NKG2C T cell subset, CD4+ or CD8+ T cells, or bulk PBMC T cells (not recorded which). The origin of this receptor is a woman between 18 and 69 years old in good health. The rearrangement uses TRBV25-1 and TRBJ2-4; as DNA is missing, the TRBD1 call by TCRdb cannot be tested. The CDR3 here is CASSDPGIGNIQYF. The full variable domain, rest sourced from reference TRBV25-1 and TRBJ2-4, is EADIYQTPRYLVIGTGKKITLECSQTMGHDKMYWYQQDPGMELHLIHYSYGVNSTEKGDLSSESTVSRIRTEHFPLTLESARPSHTSQYLCASSDPGIGNIQYFGAGTRLSVL.